A selection of T cell receptor beta chains follows, all from one sample in a study of glioma-infiltrating T cells after dendritic cell vaccination. Generated by immunoSEQ multiplex PCR, the TCRdb table keeps only in-frame clones and is missing some. The sample shows roughly 87,000 clones, 83% of them seen only once. Sequenced material: blood, taken after dendritic cell vaccination. The receptors were sampled from a human donor with glioblastoma. Each CDR3 is given with its conserved first and last residue. The D gene is left open where the match is weak. The size of a clone is reported for some rows only, either as once, few or many, or as a class for expanded clones.

TRBJ1-1	TRBV6-1	-	12	-	CASREGWTEAFF	TGTGCCAGCAGGGAGGGATGGACTGAAGCTTTCTTT
TRBJ2-7	TRBV6-5	-	12	-	CASSRDNYEQYF	TGTGCCAGCAGTCGGGACAACTACGAGCAGTACTTC
TRBJ2-7	TRBV6-1	TRBD1	15	-	CASSAPRTGLYEQYF	TGTGCCAGCAGTGCCCCCCGGACAGGGCTCTACGAGCAGTACTTC
TRBJ1-6	TRBV27	-	13	-	CASNGTPYPPLHF	TGTGCCAGCAACGGGACACCGTATCCCCCCCTCCACTTT
TRBJ2-3	TRBV27	-	15	-	CASGPGTSRSDTQYF	TGTGCCAGCGGGCCCGGTACTAGCCGCTCAGATACGCAGTATTTT
TRBJ2-2	TRBV25-1	-	16	-	CASSDSPGVSPGELFF	TGTGCCAGCAGTGATTCTCCAGGGGTCTCCCCCGGGGAGCTGTTTTTT
TRBJ2-5	TRBV7-6	-	13	-	CASSLAPLETQYF	TGTGCCAGCAGCTTAGCCCCGTTGGAGACCCAGTACTTC
TRBJ1-5	TRBV6-1	-	13	-	CASNQAATQPQHF	TGTGCCAGCAACCAGGCCGCGACCCAGCCCCAGCATTTT
TRBJ2-5	TRBV27	TRBD1	15	-	CASSSGTGGLKTQYF	TGTGCCAGCAGTTCGGGGACAGGGGGGCTGAAGACCCAGTACTTC
TRBJ1-5	TRBV6-5	TRBD1	14	once	CASRGQSSNQPQHF	TGTGCCAGCCGGGGACAGTCGAGCAATCAGCCCCAGCATTTT
TRBJ2-7	TRBV5-1	-	16	-	CASSWVGGQASYEQYF	TGCGCCAGCAGCTGGGTGGGAGGACAGGCCTCCTACGAGCAGTACTTC
TRBJ1-5	TRBV2	-	14	-	CASSDGAKNQPQHF	TGTGCCAGCAGTGATGGGGCGAAGAATCAGCCCCAGCATTTT
TRBJ1-3	TRBV5-1	-	14	once	CASSLQDSGNTIYF	TGCGCCAGCAGCTTACAAGACTCTGGAAACACCATATATTTT
TRBJ1-6	TRBV7-9	-	14	-	CASSWTAENSPLHF	TGTGCCAGCAGCTGGACAGCTGAAAATTCACCCCTCCACTTT
TRBJ1-1	TRBV2	-	15	-	CASSEGAGGDTEAFF	TGTGCCAGCAGTGAAGGTGCGGGAGGGGACACTGAAGCTTTCTTT
TRBJ1-2	TRBV18	-	16	-	CASSPPSLSFFYGYTF	TGTGCCAGCTCACCACCGAGTTTGAGTTTTTTCTATGGCTACACCTTC
TRBJ2-3	TRBV10-3	-	14	-	CAIGPLTSTDTQYF	TGTGCCATCGGTCCACTTACTAGCACAGATACGCAGTATTTT
TRBJ2-7	TRBV12-5	TRBD1	14	-	CASGPGQGGNEQYF	TGTGCTAGTGGTCCCGGACAGGGGGGAAACGAGCAGTACTTC
TRBJ1-5	TRBV7-9	TRBD1	15	-	CASSPQGPSNQPQHF	TGTGCCAGCAGCCCACAGGGGCCTAGCAATCAGCCCCAGCATTTT
TRBJ2-7	TRBV6-5	-	14	-	CASSYNTYSYEQYF	TGTGCCAGCAGTTATAATACTTACTCCTACGAGCAGTACTTC
TRBJ1-2	TRBV11-3	-	12	-	CASSLVQGGYTF	TGTGCCAGCAGCTTAGTTCAGGGTGGCTACACCTTC
TRBJ2-1	TRBV2	-	14	once	CASSETPIDNEQFF	TGTGCCAGCAGTGAAACCCCCATAGACAATGAGCAGTTCTTC
TRBJ2-7	TRBV7-2	TRBD2	17	-	CASSDGLAGDTSYEQYF	TGTGCCAGCAGCGACGGACTAGCGGGGGATACATCCTACGAGCAGTACTTC
TRBJ2-3	TRBV30	TRBD1	16	once	CAWSSGTGGLTDTQYF	TGTGCCTGGAGTTCGGGGACAGGGGGACTCACAGATACGCAGTATTTT
TRBJ1-2	TRBV5-1	-	13	-	CASSPPSRDGYTF	TGCGCCAGCAGCCCCCCGAGCCGAGATGGCTACACCTTC
TRBJ2-7	TRBV5-1	-	13	once	CASSLRLGGEQYF	TGCGCCAGCAGCTTGAGGTTAGGGGGCGAGCAGTACTTC
TRBJ1-4	TRBV7-2	-	14	-	CASSLGGTNEKLFF	TGTGCCAGCAGCCTAGGAGGAACTAATGAAAAACTGTTTTTT
TRBJ1-5	TRBV27	TRBD1	17	-	CASSSTGTGSLNQPQHF	TGTGCCAGCAGTTCTACCGGGACAGGGTCTCTTAATCAGCCCCAGCATTTT
TRBJ2-3	TRBV19	-	14	-	CASSIGRVGDTQYF	TGTGCCAGTAGTATAGGACGGGTGGGTGATACGCAGTATTTT
TRBJ1-1	TRBV15	-	15	-	CATSPLAAGDTEAFF	TGTGCCACCAGCCCCCTGGCGGCGGGAGACACTGAAGCTTTCTTT
TRBJ1-2	TRBV5-4	TRBD1	16	-	CASSSIQQQGDLGYTF	TGTGCCAGCAGCTCGATACAACAACAGGGGGACCTTGGCTACACCTTC
TRBJ1-3	TRBV5-6	TRBD1	16	-	CASSFTGDNSGNTIYF	TGTGCCAGCAGCTTTACAGGGGACAACTCTGGAAACACCATATATTTT
TRBJ1-1	TRBV5-8	-	14	few	CASSQIGLNTEAFF	TGTGCCAGCAGCCAGATCGGGTTGAACACTGAAGCTTTCTTT
TRBJ1-1	TRBV30	-	12	-	CAGGRDGTEAFF	TGTGCCGGAGGGAGGGACGGCACTGAAGCTTTCTTT
TRBJ1-1	TRBV7-3	TRBD1	17	-	CASSLGPTGGVGTEAFF	TGTGCCAGCAGCTTGGGCCCCACAGGGGGCGTTGGGACTGAAGCTTTCTTT
TRBJ1-6	TRBV18	-	13	-	CASSPPENSPLHF	TGTGCCAGCTCCCCGCCGGAGAATTCACCCCTCCACTTT
TRBJ1-1	TRBV2	TRBD1	15	-	CASSEGTGLGTEAFF	TGTGCCAGCAGCGAGGGGACAGGGTTGGGCACTGAAGCTTTCTTT
TRBJ1-2	TRBV7-2	-	14	-	CASSPGTGVYGYTF	TGTGCCAGCAGCCCGGGGACGGGGGTTTATGGCTACACCTTC
TRBJ2-1	TRBV5-1	TRBD2	15	-	CASRLAGGTYNEQFF	TGCGCCAGCAGATTAGCGGGGGGTACCTACAATGAGCAGTTCTTC
TRBJ2-1	TRBV5-1	TRBD2	16	-	CASSSLAGGRDDEQFF	TGCGCCAGCAGCTCACTAGCGGGGGGGAGGGATGATGAGCAGTTCTTC